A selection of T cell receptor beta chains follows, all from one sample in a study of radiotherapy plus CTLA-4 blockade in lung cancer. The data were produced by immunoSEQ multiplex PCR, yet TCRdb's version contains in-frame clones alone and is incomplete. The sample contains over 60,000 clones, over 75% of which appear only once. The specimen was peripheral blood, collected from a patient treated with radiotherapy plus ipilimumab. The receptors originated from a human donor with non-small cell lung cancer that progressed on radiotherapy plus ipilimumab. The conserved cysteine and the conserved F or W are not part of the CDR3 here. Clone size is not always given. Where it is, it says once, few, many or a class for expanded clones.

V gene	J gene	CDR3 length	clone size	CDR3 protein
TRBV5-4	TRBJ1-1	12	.	ASSSEWAGVEAF
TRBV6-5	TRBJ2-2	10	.	ASSYPAGELF
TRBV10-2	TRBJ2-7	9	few	ASRSSYEQY
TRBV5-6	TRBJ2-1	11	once	ASSLRGYNEQF
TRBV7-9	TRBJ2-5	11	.	ASSFSTQETQY
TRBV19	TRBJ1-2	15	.	ASSIDLARRGDYGYT
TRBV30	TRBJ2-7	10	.	AWTGGGYEQY
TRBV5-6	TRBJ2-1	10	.	ASSLGGNEQF
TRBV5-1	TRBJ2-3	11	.	ASSLGVSDTQY
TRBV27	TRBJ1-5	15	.	ASSLSDRAPLNQPQH
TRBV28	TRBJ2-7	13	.	ASSFQGEGSYEQY
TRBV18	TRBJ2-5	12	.	ASSPGGDQETQY
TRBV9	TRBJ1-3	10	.	ASSEGGNTIY
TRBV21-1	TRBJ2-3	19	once	ASSKMKDSRAKQGPTDTQY
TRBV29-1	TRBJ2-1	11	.	SAVTVTYNEQF
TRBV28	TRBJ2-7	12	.	ASSLLGVPYEQY
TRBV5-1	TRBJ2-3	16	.	ASSLFVASLPSTDTQY
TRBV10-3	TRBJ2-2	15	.	AISESRGQGNTGELF
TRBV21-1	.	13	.	ASSKIADGPYEQY
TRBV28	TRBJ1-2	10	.	ASSFHLGGYT
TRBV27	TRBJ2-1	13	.	ASSYRDRGLNEQF
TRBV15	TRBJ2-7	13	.	ATSRETGQLYEQY
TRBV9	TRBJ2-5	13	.	ASSETSGFQETQY
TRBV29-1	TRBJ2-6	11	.	SVFSSGANVLT
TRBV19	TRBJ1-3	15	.	ASSIFYRESSGNTIY
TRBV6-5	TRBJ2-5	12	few	ASRLLNGRETQY
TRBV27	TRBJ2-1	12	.	ASRGPPSYNEQF
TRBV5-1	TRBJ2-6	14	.	ARETPGRRGANVLT
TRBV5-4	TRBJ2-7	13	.	ASSLGTSGALEQY
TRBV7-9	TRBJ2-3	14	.	ASSPPGSARTDTQY
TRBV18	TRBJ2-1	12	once	ASSPQLAGPEQF